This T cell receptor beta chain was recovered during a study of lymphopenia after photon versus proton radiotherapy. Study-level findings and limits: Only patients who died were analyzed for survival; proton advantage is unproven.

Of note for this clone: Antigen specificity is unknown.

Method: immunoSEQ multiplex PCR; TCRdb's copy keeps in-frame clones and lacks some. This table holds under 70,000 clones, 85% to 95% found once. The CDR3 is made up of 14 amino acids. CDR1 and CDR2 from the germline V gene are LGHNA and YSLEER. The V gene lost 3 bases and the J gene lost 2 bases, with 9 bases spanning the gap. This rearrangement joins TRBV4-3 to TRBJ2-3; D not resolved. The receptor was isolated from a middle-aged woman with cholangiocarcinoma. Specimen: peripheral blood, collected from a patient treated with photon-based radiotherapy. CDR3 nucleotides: TGCGCCAGCAGCCAGGATCGTCCCACAGATACGCAGTATTTT. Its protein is CASSQDRPTDTQYF.